The next 22 T cell receptor beta chains were all read from a single sample in a study of blood T cell repertoires in COVID-19. Only in-frame clones appear in the TCRdb table, and some are missing; sequencing was by immunoSEQ multiplex PCR. The sample has a few hundred thousand clones; 70% to 85% are singletons. What was sequenced was PBMCs or T cells enriched from blood (not recorded which). The receptors here all came from a woman aged 60-75 years who had recovered from COVID-19.

This chain uses TRBV5-5 with TRBJ1-6; the D gene is possibly TRBD1 (6 bases). Trimming removed 4 bases from V and 7 bases from J, with 9 bases in between. Germline CDR1 is SGHKS and CDR2 is YYEKEE (reference sequence). The CDR3 totals 13 residues. The CDR3 region has the DNA TGTGCCAGCAGCCCGAGGGGGAATTCACCCCTCCACTTT. Encoded protein: CASSPRGNSPLHF.

The chain uses TRBV9 and TRBJ2-6; 7 bases map to TRBD1. In germline, CDR1 is SGDLS, CDR2 YYNGEE. The junction had 6 bases not matched to a gene; V was cut back by 0 bases and J by 0 bases. The CDR3 sequence is 18 residues long. CDR3 amino acids: CASSVGAGGISGANVLTF. CDR3 DNA sequence: TGTGCCAGCAGCGTAGGGGCAGGGGGTATCTCTGGGGCCAACGTCCTGACTTTC.

The V gene is TRBV15, the J gene TRBJ1-3; no reliable D call. There are 15 residues in the CDR3. V shed 4 bases and J shed 2 bases, with 12 bases lying between them. Germline CDR1 and CDR2: LNHNV and YYDKDF (reference sequence). The CDR3 region has the DNA TGTGCCACCAGCACCGACTTCGGGGCTGGAAACACCATATATTTT. This translates into CATSTDFGAGNTIYF.

This chain connects TRBV7-9 to TRBJ2-2; D possibly corresponds to TRBD1 (5 bases). V lost 6 bases, J lost 0 bases, and 11 bases lay in between. The CDR3 sequence is 15 residues long. Germline-derived CDR1 and CDR2 are SEHNR and FQNEAQ (reference sequence). The CDR3, as DNA: TGTGCCAGCAGTCCCAGGGCCTCGAACACCGGGGAGCTGTTTTTT. It codes for CASSPRASNTGELFF.

The gene calls are TRBV3-1 (or the pseudogene TRBV3-2) and TRBJ1-1; D gene unclear. The CDR3 extends over 15 amino acids. The germline V gene encodes CDR1 LGHDT and CDR2 YNNKEL (reference sequence). V lost 0 bases and J lost 1, with 9 bases in between. This CDR3 reads CASSQDGLGNTEAFF. The CDR3 region has the DNA TGTGCCAGCAGCCAAGACGGGTTAGGGAACACTGAAGCTTTCTTT.

Points on this clone: The same CDR3 also results from other DNA sequences found in this sample. The chain couples TRBV6-5 to TRBJ1-5, with unresolved D. This CDR3 comprises 13 residues. V was clipped by 6 bases and J by 2 bases, with 8 bases between them. CDR1 and CDR2 (germline): MNHEY, SVGAGI. The CDR3 is CASSPRGNQPQHF. The CDR3 nucleotides read TGTGCCAGCAGCCCCCGGGGCAATCAGCCCCAGCATTTT.

The J gene is TRBJ2-5, the V gene TRBV5-5; D remains unclear. Germline V gene data show CDR1 as SGHKS and CDR2 as YYEKEE (reference sequence). The V end was cut by 5 bases, the J end by 1 base, with 6 bases between. This CDR3 spans 12 amino acids. CDR3 DNA sequence: TGTGCCAGCAGACCAGGCCAAGAGACCCAGTACTTC. It yields the protein CASRPGQETQYF.

The chain combines TRBV3-1 (or the pseudogene TRBV3-2) with TRBJ1-2, with a weak D call TRBD1 (6 bases). This CDR3 contains 14 residues. V shed 1 base and J shed 7 bases, with 13 bases lying between them. Germline CDR1 and CDR2: LGHDT and YNNKEL (reference sequence). CDR3 region: CASSQALGAGGYTF. CDR3 bases: TGTGCCAGCAGCCAAGCTCTGGGGGCCGGTGGCTACACCTTC.

The J gene is TRBJ1-2, the V gene TRBV16; D call uncertain. The ends were cut back, 4 bases at V and 8 bases at J, with 11 bases in the middle. The CDR3 runs 12 residues. Per germline, CDR1 KGHSY and CDR2 FQNENV. The CDR3 coding sequence is TGTGCCAGCAGCCCGGGTCTCGTGGGCTACACCTTC. It specifies CASSPGLVGYTF.

This clone occurred once. The chain recombines TRBV7-2 with TRBJ1-1; 7 bases line up with TRBD1. J gave up 5 bases and V 3 bases, and 6 bases lay outside the gene matches. The CDR3 consists of 14 residues. Germline loops: CDR1 SGHTA, CDR2 FQGNSA. For the CDR3, the DNA is TGTGCCAGCAGCTTCGGGACAGTCAGTACTGAAGCTTTCTTT. Protein: CASSFGTVSTEAFF.

J is TRBJ1-6 and V is TRBV19; a possible D gene is TRBD1 (5 bases). The germline V gene has CDR1 LNHDA and CDR2 SQIVND (reference sequence). V was shortened by 4 bases and J by 10 bases, with 14 bases between the two germline ends. This CDR3 has 14 residues. The CDR3 loop is CASSSRGTRSPLHF. The CDR3 DNA reads TGTGCCAGTAGTAGTCGCGGGACTAGATCACCCCTCCACTTT.

J is TRBJ2-3 and V is TRBV7-3; D is uncertain. The CDR3 covers 15 residues. Germline CDR1 and CDR2: SGHTA and FQGTGA. Trimming took off 5 bases at V and 14 bases at J, with 26 bases between the two ends. The CDR3 spells CASSRGHSSSLLMYF. CDR3 bases: TGTGCCAGCAGCCGTGGGCACAGTTCCTCGTTGCTGATGTATTTT.

This clone has a handful of counts. The chain combines TRBV7-2 with TRBJ1-2, with 8 positions matching TRBD1. V shed 5 bases and J 8 bases; nucleotides not matched to a gene: 1. This CDR3 has 11 amino acids. CDR1 and CDR2 from the germline V gene are SGHTA and FQGNSA. The CDR3 DNA reads TGTGCCAGCAGCCGGGACAGGGGCTACACCTTC. This sequence encodes CASSRDRGYTF.

This chain joins TRBV6-2 or TRBV6-3 and TRBJ2-7; 12 nucleotides match TRBD1. From germline, CDR1 is MNHEY and CDR2 SVGEGT. The V segment lost 6 bases and the J segment 3 bases; nucleotides outside the gene matches: 18. There are 19 residues in the CDR3. CDR3 amino acids: CASRYPGQGARIGNYEQYF. DNA for the CDR3: TGTGCCAGCAGATACCCGGGACAGGGGGCAAGAATTGGGAACTACGAGCAGTACTTC.

CDR3 region: CASSYREGIDYGYTF. The CDR3 DNA reads TGTGCCAGCAGTTACCGGGAGGGAATCGACTATGGCTACACCTTC. This chain joins TRBV6-5 and TRBJ1-2, with unresolved D. Germline V gives CDR1 MNHEY, CDR2 SVGAGI. V shed 2 bases and J shed 3 bases, with 13 bases lying between them. The CDR3 sequence is 15 residues long.

This clone was seen only a few times. The V and J genes are TRBV7-2 and TRBJ1-2; TRBD1 is a possible D gene (6 bases). V lost 2 bases to trimming and J lost 5 bases, with 6 bases between them. CDR1 SGHTA and CDR2 FQGNSA come from the germline V gene. This CDR3 is built from 12 residues. Here the CDR3 reads CASSLTGYGYTF. The CDR3 DNA reads as TGTGCCAGCAGCTTAACAGGGTATGGCTACACCTTC.

This clone was counted a single time. The chain is built from TRBV6-1 and TRBJ1-5; D may be TRBD1 (5 bases). The CDR3 sequence is 14 residues long. V gave up 3 bases and J gave up 7 bases, with 13 bases separating them. Germline V lookup: CDR1 MNHNS, CDR2 SASEGT. The CDR3 DNA reads as TGTGCCAGCAGTGAGGGGCAGCCCGGACAGCCCCAGCATTTT. Residues: CASSEGQPGQPQHF.

The rearrangement uses TRBV7-8 and TRBJ1-2; D may be TRBD1 (6 bases). Trimming removed 5 bases from V and 0 bases from J, with 10 bases in between. The CDR3 has 14 amino acids. Looked up from germline, CDR1 is SGHVS and CDR2 is FQNEAQ. For the CDR3, the DNA is TGTGCCAGCAGCCGGACAGTGGCTAACTATGGCTACACCTTC. This codes for CASSRTVANYGYTF.

The chain recombines TRBV7-8 with TRBJ2-2; possibly TRBD1 for D (5 bases). Looked up from germline, CDR1 is SGHVS and CDR2 is FQNEAQ. The V end lost 1 base, the J end lost 5 bases, and 17 bases lay between the germline ends. The CDR3 is 17 residues long. This chain's CDR3 is CASSLGSAGLITGELFF. The CDR3 region has the DNA TGTGCCAGCAGCTTAGGGTCCGCAGGGCTAATTACCGGGGAGCTGTTTTTT.

This clone has just a few counts. The chain couples TRBV4-2 to TRBJ2-2; D is perhaps TRBD1 (5 bases). The CDR3 extends over 16 amino acids. V lost 0 bases, J lost 6 bases, and 14 bases lay in between. Germline lookup yields CDR1 LGHNA and CDR2 YNFKEQ. The CDR3 spells CASSQDPSRVSGELFF. The CDR3 DNA reads TGTGCCAGCAGCCAAGACCCATCCAGGGTCTCCGGGGAGCTGTTTTTT.

The chain links TRBV5-5 to TRBJ1-4; a weak D match, TRBD1 (5 bases). This CDR3 is 15 amino acids long. Germline lookup yields CDR1 SGHKS and CDR2 YYEKEE (reference sequence). Trimming shortened V by 0 bases and J by 2 bases, and 8 bases separated the two germline ends. CDR3 DNA sequence: TGTGCCAGCAGCTTGGGTAGGGGCACTAATGAAAAACTGTTTTTT. Residues: CASSLGRGTNEKLFF. The complete variable domain, with remaining parts taken from reference TRBV5-5 and TRBJ1-4, reads DAGVTQSPTHLIKTRGQQVTLRCSPISGHKSVSWYQQVLGQGPQFIFQYYEKEERGRGNFPDRFSARQFPNYSSELNVNALLLGDSALYLCASSLGRGTNEKLFFGSGTQLSVL.

The CDR3, as DNA: TGTGCCAGCAGCGTAGGGGTTCGGAGTGAAGCTTTCTTT. Protein sequence: CASSVGVRSEAFF. The rearrangement links TRBV5-4 to TRBJ1-1, with D possibly matching TRBD1 (5 bases). With 4 bases removed from V and 7 bases from J, the gap between germline ends came to 14 bases. The CDR3 sequence is 13 residues long. Germline V CDR1 and CDR2: SGHNT, YYREEE (reference sequence).